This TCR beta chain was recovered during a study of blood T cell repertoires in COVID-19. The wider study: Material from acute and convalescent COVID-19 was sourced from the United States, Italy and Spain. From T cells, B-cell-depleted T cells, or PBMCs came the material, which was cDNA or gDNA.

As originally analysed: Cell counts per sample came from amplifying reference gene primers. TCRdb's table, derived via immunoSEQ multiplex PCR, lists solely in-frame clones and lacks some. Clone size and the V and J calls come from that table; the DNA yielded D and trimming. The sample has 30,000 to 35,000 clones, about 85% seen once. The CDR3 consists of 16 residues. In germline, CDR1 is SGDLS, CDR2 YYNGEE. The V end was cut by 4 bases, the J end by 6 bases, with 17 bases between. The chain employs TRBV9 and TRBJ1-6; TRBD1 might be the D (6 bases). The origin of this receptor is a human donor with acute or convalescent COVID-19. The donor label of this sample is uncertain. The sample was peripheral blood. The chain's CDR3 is CASSSRTGLGNSPLHF. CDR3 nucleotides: TGTGCCAGCAGCAGCCGTACAGGGCTAGGTAATTCACCCCTCCACTTT.